Below, 24 T cell receptor beta chains from the same sample are listed, as sequenced in a study of identifying expanded T cells in peripheral blood. Only in-frame clones appear in the TCRdb table, and some are missing; sequencing was by immunoSEQ multiplex PCR. The table has about 130,000 clones, 70% to 90% seen once; the top ten hold 8% to 9%. The sample taken for sequencing was blood. Source of these receptors: a person aged 18 to 75 in good health.

This chain uses TRBV7-2 with TRBJ2-1, with TRBD2 identical over 14 bases. This CDR3 has 15 amino acids. Germline CDR1 reads SGHTA; CDR2 reads FQGNSA. V was clipped by 5 bases and J by 9 bases; unmatched bases: 6. In DNA, the CDR3 is TGTGCCAGCAGCCCCGGGACTAGCGGGGGAGCTGAGCAGTTCTTC. It is translated as CASSPGTSGGAEQFF.

This clone was detected only a few times. V usage is TRBV5-1 and J usage is TRBJ2-3; D is ambiguous. CDR1 and CDR2 from the germline V gene are SGHRS and YFSETQ. Deletions cut 4 bases from V and 0 bases from J, with 12 bases between. The CDR3 runs 15 residues. CDR3 nucleotide sequence: TGCGCCAGCAGCCCCGACAACCCAAGCACAGATACGCAGTATTTT. It is translated as CASSPDNPSTDTQYF.

This clone was recorded only once. CDR3 amino acids: CASSLSRTADTQYF. CDR3 sequence (DNA): TGTGCCAGCAGCTTAAGCAGGACTGCAGATACGCAGTATTTT. The rearrangement uses TRBV13 and TRBJ2-3; maybe TRBD2 (5 bases). The length of the CDR3 is 14 residues. V was trimmed by 2 bases and J by 4 bases, leaving 10 bases between them. Germline V CDR1 and CDR2: PRHDT, FYEKMQ (reference sequence).

The genes are TRBV6-1 and TRBJ2-1; 10 bases agree with TRBD2. Germline V CDR1 and CDR2: MNHNS, SASEGT. With V trimmed by 6 bases and J by 9 bases, 8 bases remained unmatched. There are 14 residues in the CDR3. CDR3 in DNA: TGTGCCAGCAGAGTAAGCGGGAGGGCCGGTGAGCAGTTCTTC. Translating it yields CASRVSGRAGEQFF.

The rearrangement links TRBV30 to TRBJ1-1, with D tentatively TRBD1 (5 bases). Germline CDR1 GTSNPN, CDR2 SVGIG (reference sequence). The CDR3 is 13 residues long. V gave up 3 bases and J gave up 5 bases, with 13 bases separating them. CDR3 bases: TGTGCCTGGAGCTTGAGGGGTAGGACTGAAGCTTTCTTT. Translation gives CAWSLRGRTEAFF.

In its sample, this clone was seen once. The CDR3 protein is CASSLAVGEQYF. The CDR3 DNA is TGTGCCAGCAGCTTAGCTGTGGGGGAGCAGTACTTC. The V and J genes are TRBV11-2 and TRBJ2-7, with D unresolved. V lost 1 base to trimming and J lost 7 bases, with 8 bases between them. Germline-derived CDR1 and CDR2 are SGHAT and FQNNGV. The CDR3 loop spans 12 amino acids.

V gene TRBV29-1 combines with J gene TRBJ1-1, with D possibly TRBD1 on 5 matching bases. The CDR3 runs to 12 residues. CDR1 is SQVTM and CDR2 is ANQGSEA in the germline V gene. V lost 6 bases to trimming and J lost 5 bases, with 13 bases between them. The CDR3 region has the DNA TGCAGCGTCCGGGACCTGGGAACTGAAGCTTTCTTT. It encodes CSVRDLGTEAFF.

The gene calls are TRBV28 and TRBJ2-2; the match to TRBD1 covers 8 bases. J lost 1 base, V lost 4 bases, and 5 bases had no gene match. Germline V gene lookup returns CDR1 MDHEN and CDR2 SYDVKM. The CDR3 has 16 amino acids. The CDR3 sequence: CASSSDRVGNTGELFF. Here the CDR3 DNA reads TGTGCCAGCAGTTCGGACAGGGTAGGGAACACCGGGGAGCTGTTTTTT.

The chain employs TRBV7-9 and TRBJ1-1, with D unclear. The CDR3 contains 14 residues. V lost 2 bases and J 1 base, leaving 8 bases between the germline ends. Germline lookup yields CDR1 SEHNR and CDR2 FQNEAQ (reference sequence). The CDR3 region is CASSLRVSNTEAFF. CDR3 DNA: TGTGCCAGCAGCTTAAGGGTTTCGAACACTGAAGCTTTCTTT.

Only one count was recorded for this clone. V and J are TRBV6-5 and TRBJ1-2, with D hard to call. Trimming took 6 bases from V and 7 from J, leaving 18 bases between them. The CDR3 extends over 14 amino acids. Germline assignment: CDR1 MNHEY and CDR2 SVGAGI. Here the CDR3 reads CASSLTRVDRGYTF. For the CDR3, the DNA is TGTGCCAGCAGCCTGACTAGGGTTGATCGTGGCTACACCTTC.

With respect to this clone: Other DNA sequences from this sample encode an identical CDR3 as well. The chain combines TRBV28 with TRBJ1-2; D unclear. V lost 3 bases and J lost 4, with 9 bases in between. CDR1 MDHEN and CDR2 SYDVKM come from the germline V gene. This CDR3 has 13 amino acids. CDR3 in DNA: TGTGCCAGCAGTTTGGGCCGGGGCTATGGCTACACCTTC. This codes for CASSLGRGYGYTF.

The V and J genes are TRBV27 and TRBJ2-2; D unresolved. This CDR3 contains 15 residues. CDR1 is MNHEY and CDR2 is SMNVEV in the germline V gene (reference sequence). V dropped 0 bases and J dropped 0 bases, with 5 bases sitting between them. The CDR3: CASSLSPSNTGELFF. For the CDR3, the DNA is TGTGCCAGCAGTTTATCCCCATCGAACACCGGGGAGCTGTTTTTT.

DNA for the CDR3: TGTGCCAGCAGTGCTCCGGGACAGGGGAACAATGAGCAGTTCTTC. Residues: CASSAPGQGNNEQFF. The chain combines TRBV6-1 with TRBJ2-1; 10 bases align to TRBD1. From germline, CDR1 is MNHNS and CDR2 SASEGT. With 4 bases clipped from V and 5 bases from J, the junction kept 5 bases outside the gene matches. The CDR3 runs to 15 residues.

CDR3 region: CASSARQPSGANVLTF. In DNA form, the CDR3 reads TGCGCCAGCAGCGCAAGACAGCCCTCTGGGGCCAACGTCCTGACTTTC. The rearrangement uses TRBV5-1 and TRBJ2-6; possible D gene TRBD1, 5 bases. Germline V gene data show CDR1 as SGHRS and CDR2 as YFSETQ. Trimming took 4 bases from V and 0 from J, leaving 11 bases between them. There are 16 residues in the CDR3.

The DNA for the CDR3 is TGTGCCAGCAGCTGGATCCGGGACAGGCCCACTGATGGCTACACCTTC. This codes for CASSWIRDRPTDGYTF. The genes are TRBV13 and TRBJ1-2; 8 bases fit TRBD1. The CDR3 has 16 amino acids. The J segment lost 6 bases and the V segment lost 4 bases, leaving 13 bases of the junction unmatched. Germline V CDR1 and CDR2: PRHDT, FYEKMQ (reference sequence).

This clone was seen more than once but under ten times. The V and J genes are TRBV19 and TRBJ1-3, with D perhaps TRBD1 (5 bases). There are 15 residues in the CDR3. Germline V gene sequence: CDR1 LNHDA, CDR2 SQIVND (reference sequence). The V and J ends lost 4 bases and 8 bases respectively, with 18 bases between them. CDR3 sequence reads: CASSNDRHLSYTIYF. The CDR3 bases are TGTGCCAGTAGTAACGACAGACATCTATCGTACACCATATATTTT.

The CDR3 nucleotides are TGTGCCAGCAGTTACCCGACAGGGTTGGATGGCTACACCTTC. Its translation is CASSYPTGLDGYTF. This chain connects TRBV6-6 to TRBJ1-2; 7 bases are a match to TRBD1. Germline CDR1 and CDR2: MNHNY and SVGAGI (reference sequence). With V trimmed by 2 bases and J by 6 bases, 6 bases remained unmatched. This CDR3 contains 14 residues.

The chain carries TRBV5-8 and TRBJ2-7; 10 bases are a match to TRBD1. The CDR3 length is 13 residues. Germline CDR1 SGHTS, CDR2 YDEGEE. After removal of 5 bases from V and 6 bases from J, the junction contained 5 bases not matched to a gene. CDR3 nucleotide sequence: TGTGCCAGCAGACCGACAGGGGGCGGCGAGCAGTACTTC. Translation gives CASRPTGGGEQYF.

The chain recombines TRBV7-7 with TRBJ2-1, with 12 bases aligning to TRBD2. V shed 4 bases and J 6 bases; nucleotides not matched to a gene: 4. The CDR3 is made up of 15 amino acids. Germline V gene sequence: CDR1 SSHAT, CDR2 FNYEAQ (reference sequence). The CDR3 coding sequence is TGTGCCAGCAGCTCGGGACTAGCGGGTCCCAATGAGCAGTTCTTC. This codes for CASSSGLAGPNEQFF.

This clone was picked up one time. The chain joins TRBV27 to TRBJ2-7, with D possibly being TRBD1 or TRBD2 (5 bases each). Germline loops: CDR1 MNHEY, CDR2 SMNVEV (reference sequence). V lost 2 bases and J lost 4, with 12 bases in between. The CDR3 has 14 residues. CDR3 sequence: CASSLAGREYEQYF. DNA for the CDR3: TGTGCCAGCAGTTTAGCGGGCAGGGAGTACGAGCAGTACTTC.

This rearrangement joins TRBV14 to TRBJ2-7, with D possibly matching TRBD1 (6 bases). Germline values: CDR1 SGHDN, CDR2 FVKESK. The CDR3 consists of 12 residues. V dropped 4 bases and J dropped 6 bases, with 10 bases sitting between them. In nucleotides, the CDR3 is TGTGCCAGCAGCCGCGGACAGCTCGAGCAGTACTTC. Translating gives CASSRGQLEQYF.

This chain uses TRBV5-4 with TRBJ2-1; D may correspond to TRBD1 or TRBD2 (6 bases each). Germline V gene lookup returns CDR1 SGHNT and CDR2 YYREEE (reference sequence). The CDR3 is 15 residues long. V dropped 5 bases and J dropped 8 bases, with 20 bases sitting between them. Written as DNA, the CDR3 is TGTGCCAGCAGTACTCGACTAGGGGGTTCAGATGAGCAGTTCTTC. It is translated as CASSTRLGGSDEQFF.

This chain connects TRBV27 to TRBJ2-1; 9 nucleotides align to TRBD1. The germline V gene encodes CDR1 MNHEY and CDR2 SMNVEV (reference sequence). Trimming took 5 bases from V and 9 from J; bases not matched to a gene: 5. The CDR3 is made up of 13 amino acids. The CDR3 DNA is TGTGCCAGCAGTATGACAGGGGGGATTGAGCAGTTCTTC. The encoded protein is CASSMTGGIEQFF.

The V gene is TRBV28, the J gene TRBJ2-5; 7 bases line up with TRBD1. The CDR3 has 13 amino acids. Trimming cost V 3 bases and J 5 bases; bases outside gene matches: 3. Germline values: CDR1 MDHEN, CDR2 SYDVKM. The CDR3 region is CASSLMDRETQYF. The CDR3 nucleotides read TGTGCCAGCAGTTTGATGGACAGGGAGACCCAGTACTTC. The full variable domain, in which reference TRBV28 and TRBJ2-5 provide the parts outside the CDR3, is DVKVTQSSRYLVKRTGEKVFLECVQDMDHENMFWYRQDPGLGLRLIYFSYDVKMKEKGDIPEGYSVSREKKERFSLILESASTNQTSMYLCASSLMDRETQYFGPGTRLLVL.